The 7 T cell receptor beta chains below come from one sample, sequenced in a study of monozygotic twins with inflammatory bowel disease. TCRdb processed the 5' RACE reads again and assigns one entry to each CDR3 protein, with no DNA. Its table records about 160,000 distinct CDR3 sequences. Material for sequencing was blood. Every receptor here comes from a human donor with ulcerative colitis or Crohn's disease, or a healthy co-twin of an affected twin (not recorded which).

CDR3 loop: CSVSQAEAQHF. This sequence joins TRBV20-1 and TRBJ1-5. Germline V lookup: CDR1 DFQATT, CDR2 SNEGSKA (reference sequence). The CDR3 has 11 residues.

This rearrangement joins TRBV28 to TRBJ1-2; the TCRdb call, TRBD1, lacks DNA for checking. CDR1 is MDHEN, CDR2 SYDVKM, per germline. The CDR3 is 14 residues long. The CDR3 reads CASSTTGGVVGYTF.

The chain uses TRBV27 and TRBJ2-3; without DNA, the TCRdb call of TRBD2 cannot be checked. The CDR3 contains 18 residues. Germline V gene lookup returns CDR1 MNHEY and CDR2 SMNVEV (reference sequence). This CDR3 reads CASSLSSSLADTTDTQYF.

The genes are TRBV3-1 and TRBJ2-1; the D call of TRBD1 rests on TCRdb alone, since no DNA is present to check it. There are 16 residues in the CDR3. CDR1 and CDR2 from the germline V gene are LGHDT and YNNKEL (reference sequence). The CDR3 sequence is CASSQDIGVRNNEQFF.

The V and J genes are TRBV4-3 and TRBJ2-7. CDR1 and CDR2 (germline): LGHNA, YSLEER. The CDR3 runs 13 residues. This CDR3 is CASSRWRNYEQYF.

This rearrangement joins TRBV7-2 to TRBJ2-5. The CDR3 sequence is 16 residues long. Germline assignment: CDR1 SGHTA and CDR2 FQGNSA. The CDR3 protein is CASSLISGYTGETQYF.

CDR3: CASSPEVHGDQPQHF. The rearrangement links TRBV7-2 to TRBJ1-5. Germline V CDR1 and CDR2: SGHTA, FQGNSA. The CDR3 contains 15 residues. Looking up the rest from reference TRBV7-2 and TRBJ1-5 gives the full variable domain: GAGVSQSPSNKVTEKGKDVELRCDPISGHTALYWYRQSLGQGLEFLIYFQGNSAPDKSGLPSDRFSAERTGGSVSTLTIQRTQQEDSAVYLCASSPEVHGDQPQHFGDGTRLSIL.